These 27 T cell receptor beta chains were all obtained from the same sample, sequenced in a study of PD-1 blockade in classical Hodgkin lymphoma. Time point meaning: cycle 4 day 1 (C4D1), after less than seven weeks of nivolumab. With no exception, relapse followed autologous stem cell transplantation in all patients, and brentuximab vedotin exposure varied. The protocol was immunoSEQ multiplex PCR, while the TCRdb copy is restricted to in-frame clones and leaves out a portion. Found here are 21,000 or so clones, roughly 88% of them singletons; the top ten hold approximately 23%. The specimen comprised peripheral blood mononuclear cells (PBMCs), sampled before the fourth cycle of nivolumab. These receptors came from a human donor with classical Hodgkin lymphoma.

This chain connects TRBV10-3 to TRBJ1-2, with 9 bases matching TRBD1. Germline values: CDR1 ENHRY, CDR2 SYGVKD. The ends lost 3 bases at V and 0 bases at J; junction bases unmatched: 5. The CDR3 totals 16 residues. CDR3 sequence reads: CAISEGGQGANYGYTF. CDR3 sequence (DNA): TGTGCCATCAGTGAAGGGGGACAGGGAGCTAACTATGGCTACACCTTC.

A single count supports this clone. CDR3 residues: CASSRRTETYGYTF. The CDR3 coding sequence is TGCGCCAGCAGCCGCAGGACAGAAACCTATGGCTACACCTTC. The chain joins TRBV5-1 to TRBJ1-2; TRBD1 is a possible D gene (6 bases). The CDR3 covers 14 residues. Germline loops: CDR1 SGHRS, CDR2 YFSETQ. V shed 4 bases and J shed 4 bases, with 14 bases lying between them. Filled out from reference TRBV5-1 and TRBJ1-2, the complete variable domain reads KAGVTQTPRYLIKTRGQQVTLSCSPISGHRSVSWYQQTPGQGLQFLFEYFSETQRNKGNFPGRFSGRQFSNSRSEMNVSTLELGDSALYLCASSRRTETYGYTFGSGTRLTVV.

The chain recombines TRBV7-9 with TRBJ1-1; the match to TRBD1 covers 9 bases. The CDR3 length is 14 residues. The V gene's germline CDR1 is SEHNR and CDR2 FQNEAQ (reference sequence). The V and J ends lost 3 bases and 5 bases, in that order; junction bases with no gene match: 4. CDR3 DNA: TGTGCCAGCAGCTTGGACAGGGGATGGACTGAAGCTTTCTTT. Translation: CASSLDRGWTEAFF.

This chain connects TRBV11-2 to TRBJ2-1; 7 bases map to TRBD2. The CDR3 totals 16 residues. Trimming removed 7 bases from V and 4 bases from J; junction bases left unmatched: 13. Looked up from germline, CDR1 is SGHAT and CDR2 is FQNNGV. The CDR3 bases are TGTGCCAGCAACCGAGCCGGGCGGGGGACTTACAATGAGCAGTTCTTC. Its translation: CASNRAGRGTYNEQFF. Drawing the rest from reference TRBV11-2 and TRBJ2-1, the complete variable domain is EAGVAQSPRYKIIEKRQSVAFWCNPISGHATLYWYQQILGQGPKLLIQFQNNGVVDDSQLPKDRFSAERLKGVDSTLKIQPAKLEDSAVYLCASNRAGRGTYNEQFFGPGTRLTVL.

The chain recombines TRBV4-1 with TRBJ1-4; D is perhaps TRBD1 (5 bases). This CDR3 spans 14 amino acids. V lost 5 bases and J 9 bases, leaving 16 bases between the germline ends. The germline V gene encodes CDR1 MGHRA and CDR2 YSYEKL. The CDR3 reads CASSYDGGGKKLFF. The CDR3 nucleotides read TGCGCCAGCAGCTACGACGGGGGTGGTAAAAAACTGTTTTTT.

CDR3 in amino acids: CASSSLQRAATQYF. In DNA, the CDR3 is TGTGCCAGCAGCTCCCTGCAGCGGGCCGCGACCCAGTACTTC. The chain uses TRBV11-2 and TRBJ2-5; D perhaps matches TRBD2 (6 bases). Deletions cut 4 bases from V and 7 bases from J, with 16 bases between. The CDR3 covers 14 residues. Germline V gives CDR1 SGHAT, CDR2 FQNNGV.

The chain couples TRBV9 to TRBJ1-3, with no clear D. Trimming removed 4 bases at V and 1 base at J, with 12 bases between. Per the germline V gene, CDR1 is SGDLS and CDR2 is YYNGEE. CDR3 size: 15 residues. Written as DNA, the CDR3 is TGTGCCAGCAGCCCCTATCCCGCGTCTGGAAACACCATATATTTT. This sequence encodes CASSPYPASGNTIYF.

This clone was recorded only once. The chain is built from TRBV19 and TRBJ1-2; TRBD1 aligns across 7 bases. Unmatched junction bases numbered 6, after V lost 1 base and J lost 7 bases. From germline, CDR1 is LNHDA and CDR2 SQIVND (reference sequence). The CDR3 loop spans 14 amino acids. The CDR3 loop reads CASSIVTQGLGYTF. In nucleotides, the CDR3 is TGTGCCAGTAGTATAGTCACACAGGGGCTTGGCTACACCTTC.

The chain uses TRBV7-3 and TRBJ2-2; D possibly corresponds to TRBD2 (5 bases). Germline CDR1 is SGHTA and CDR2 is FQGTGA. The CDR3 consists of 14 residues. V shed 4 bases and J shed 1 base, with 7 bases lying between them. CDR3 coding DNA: TGTGCCAGCAGCTACGGAGGGAACACCGGGGAGCTGTTTTTT. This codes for CASSYGGNTGELFF.

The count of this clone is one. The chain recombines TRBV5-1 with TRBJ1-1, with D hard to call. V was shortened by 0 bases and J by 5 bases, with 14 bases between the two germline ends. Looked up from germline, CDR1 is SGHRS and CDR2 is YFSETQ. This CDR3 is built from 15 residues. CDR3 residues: CASSLEVGFGTEAFF. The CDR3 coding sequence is TGCGCCAGCAGCTTGGAGGTGGGTTTTGGAACTGAAGCTTTCTTT.

The CDR3 DNA reads as TGTGCCAGCAGTGAACAGCGGAATCAGCCCCAGCATTTT. As protein: CASSEQRNQPQHF. This chain joins TRBV2 and TRBJ1-5, with D unresolved. This CDR3 comprises 13 residues. Trimming took 2 bases from V and 4 from J, leaving 6 bases between them. CDR1 is SNHLY, CDR2 FYNNEI, per germline.

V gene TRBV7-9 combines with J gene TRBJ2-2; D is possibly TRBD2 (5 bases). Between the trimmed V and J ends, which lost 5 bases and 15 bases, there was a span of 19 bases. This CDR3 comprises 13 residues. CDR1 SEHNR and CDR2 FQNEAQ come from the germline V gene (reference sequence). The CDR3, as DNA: TGTGCCAGCAGCCCGGTGTCGAACCCCGGGGTGTTTTTT. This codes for CASSPVSNPGVFF. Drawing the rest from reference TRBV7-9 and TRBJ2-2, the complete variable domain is DTGVSQNPRHKITKRGQNVTFRCDPISEHNRLYWYRQTLGQGPEFLTYFQNEAQLEKSRLLSDRFSAERPKGSFSTLEIQRTEQGDSAMYLCASSPVSNPGVFFGEGSRLTVL.

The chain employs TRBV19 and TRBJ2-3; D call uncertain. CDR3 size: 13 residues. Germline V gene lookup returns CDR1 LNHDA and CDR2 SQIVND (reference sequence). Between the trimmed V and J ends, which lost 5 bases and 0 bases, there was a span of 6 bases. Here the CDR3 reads CASSASSTDTQYF. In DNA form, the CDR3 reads TGTGCCAGTAGTGCCTCGAGCACAGATACGCAGTATTTT.

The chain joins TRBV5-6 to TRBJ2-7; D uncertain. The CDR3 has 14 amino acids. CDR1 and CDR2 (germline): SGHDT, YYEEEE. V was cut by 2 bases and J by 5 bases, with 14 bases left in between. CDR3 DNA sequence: TGTGCCAGCAGCTTAGGACGTCATATGGACGAGCAGTACTTC. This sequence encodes CASSLGRHMDEQYF.

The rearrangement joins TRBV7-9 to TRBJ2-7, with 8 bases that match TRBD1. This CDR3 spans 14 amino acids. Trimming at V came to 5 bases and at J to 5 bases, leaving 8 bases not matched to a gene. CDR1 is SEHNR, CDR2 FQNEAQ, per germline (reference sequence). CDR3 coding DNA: TGTGCCAGCAGCCTGACAGGGGTGTTCAACGAGCAGTACTTC. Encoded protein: CASSLTGVFNEQYF.

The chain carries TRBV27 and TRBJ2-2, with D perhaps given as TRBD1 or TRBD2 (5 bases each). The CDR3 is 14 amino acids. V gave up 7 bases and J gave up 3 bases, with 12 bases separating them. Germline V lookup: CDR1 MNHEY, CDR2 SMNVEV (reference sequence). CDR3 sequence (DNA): TGTGCCAGCAACACCGGGACGTACACCGGGGAGCTGTTTTTT. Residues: CASNTGTYTGELFF.

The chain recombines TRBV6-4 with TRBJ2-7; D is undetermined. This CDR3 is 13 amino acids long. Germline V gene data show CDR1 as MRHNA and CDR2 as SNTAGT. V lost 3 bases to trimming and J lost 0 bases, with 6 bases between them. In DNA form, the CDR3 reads TGTGCCAGCAGTGAAGAGGCCTCCTACGAGCAGTACTTC. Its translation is CASSEEASYEQYF.

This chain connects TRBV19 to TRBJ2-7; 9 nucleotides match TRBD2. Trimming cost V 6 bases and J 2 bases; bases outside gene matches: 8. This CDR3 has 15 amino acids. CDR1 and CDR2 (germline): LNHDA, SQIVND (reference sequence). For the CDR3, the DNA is TGTGCCAGTAGCTCCCGACTAGCGGAGACCTACGAGCAGTACTTC. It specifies CASSSRLAETYEQYF.

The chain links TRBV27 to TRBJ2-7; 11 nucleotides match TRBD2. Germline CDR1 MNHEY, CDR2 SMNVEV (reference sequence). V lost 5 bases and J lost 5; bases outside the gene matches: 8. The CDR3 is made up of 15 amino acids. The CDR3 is CASSPGALAGDEQYF. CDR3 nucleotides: TGTGCCAGCAGTCCCGGAGCACTAGCGGGGGACGAGCAGTACTTC.

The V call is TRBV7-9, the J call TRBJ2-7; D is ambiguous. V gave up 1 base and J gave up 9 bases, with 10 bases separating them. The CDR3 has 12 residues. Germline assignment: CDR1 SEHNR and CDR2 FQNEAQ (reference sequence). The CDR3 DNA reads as TGTGCCAGCAGCTTAGAAGGGCTCCGGCAGTACTTC. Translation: CASSLEGLRQYF.

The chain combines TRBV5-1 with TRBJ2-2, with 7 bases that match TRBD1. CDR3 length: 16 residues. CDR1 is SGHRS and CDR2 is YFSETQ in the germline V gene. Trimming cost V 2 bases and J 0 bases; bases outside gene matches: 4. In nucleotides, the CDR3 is TGCGCCAGCAGCTTACGACAGGGAACGAACACCGGGGAGCTGTTTTTT. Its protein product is CASSLRQGTNTGELFF.

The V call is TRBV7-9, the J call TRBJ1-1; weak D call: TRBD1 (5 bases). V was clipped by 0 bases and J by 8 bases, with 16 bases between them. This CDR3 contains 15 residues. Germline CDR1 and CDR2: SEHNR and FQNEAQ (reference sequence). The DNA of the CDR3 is TGTGCCAGCAGCTTAGCCACAGGCAGAACAAGCGAAGCTTTCTTT. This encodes CASSLATGRTSEAFF.

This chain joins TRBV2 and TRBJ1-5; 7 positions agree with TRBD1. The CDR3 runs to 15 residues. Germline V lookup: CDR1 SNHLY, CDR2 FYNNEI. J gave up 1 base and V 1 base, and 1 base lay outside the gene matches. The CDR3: CASSEGTGSNQPQHF. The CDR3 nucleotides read TGTGCCAGCAGTGAAGGGACAGGCAGCAATCAGCCCCAGCATTTT.

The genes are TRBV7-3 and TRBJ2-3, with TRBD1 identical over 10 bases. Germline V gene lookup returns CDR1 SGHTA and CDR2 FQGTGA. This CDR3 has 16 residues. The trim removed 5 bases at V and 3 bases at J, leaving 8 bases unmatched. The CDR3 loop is CASSPHDRGRTDTQYF. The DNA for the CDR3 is TGTGCCAGCAGCCCCCACGACAGGGGGCGGACAGATACGCAGTATTTT.

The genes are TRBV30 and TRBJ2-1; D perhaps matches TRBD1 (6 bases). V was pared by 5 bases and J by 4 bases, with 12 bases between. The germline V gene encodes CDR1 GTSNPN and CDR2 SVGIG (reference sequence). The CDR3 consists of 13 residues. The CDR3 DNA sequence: TGTGCCTGGGGGGACGGACAGTACAATGAGCAGTTCTTC. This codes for CAWGDGQYNEQFF.

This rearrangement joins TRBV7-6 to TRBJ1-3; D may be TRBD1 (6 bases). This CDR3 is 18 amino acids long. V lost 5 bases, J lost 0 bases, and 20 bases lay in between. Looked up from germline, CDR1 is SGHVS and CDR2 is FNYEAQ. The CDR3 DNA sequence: TGTGCCAGCAGCCTAGACGATACAGGGATTATCTCTGGAAACACCATATATTTT. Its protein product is CASSLDDTGIISGNTIYF.

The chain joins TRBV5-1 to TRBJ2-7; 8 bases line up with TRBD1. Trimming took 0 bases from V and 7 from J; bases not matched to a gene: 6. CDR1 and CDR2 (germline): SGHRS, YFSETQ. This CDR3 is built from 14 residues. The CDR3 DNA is TGCGCCAGCAGCTTGGTCCAGGGGGCTGAAGAGCAGTACTTC. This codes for CASSLVQGAEEQYF.